This T cell receptor beta chain was identified during a study of T-cell memory formation after mild COVID-19. Study conclusions and caveats: Chiefly within CM and EM were the contracting CD4+ clones; CD8+ ones were within EMRA.

Remarks on this clonotype: The target antigen is unknown.

CDR3 length equals 14 residues. Germline CDR1 is SEHNR and CDR2 is FQNEAQ (reference sequence). V lost 6 bases and J lost 2; bases outside the gene matches: 5. TCR alpha and TCR beta cDNA libraries carrying sample barcodes and UMIs were produced by 5'RACE using constant-segment primers. TCRdb re-called the 5' RACE reads through MiXCR, storing one row per CDR3 protein. The table has 350,000 to 400,000 distinct CDR3 sequences, around 21% seen once. The sequenced sample was PBMCs or a T cell subset sorted from them (not recorded which). The chain recombines TRBV7-9 with TRBJ2-7, with 9 bases matching TRBD1. The sequence was obtained from an adult woman who had mild COVID-19 (a few samples of this study predate the infection). Cell type and time point are not known. This CDR3 is CASRSGQGAYEQYF. The CDR3 coding sequence is TGTGCCAGCAGATCGGGACAGGGAGCCTACGAGCAGTACTTC.